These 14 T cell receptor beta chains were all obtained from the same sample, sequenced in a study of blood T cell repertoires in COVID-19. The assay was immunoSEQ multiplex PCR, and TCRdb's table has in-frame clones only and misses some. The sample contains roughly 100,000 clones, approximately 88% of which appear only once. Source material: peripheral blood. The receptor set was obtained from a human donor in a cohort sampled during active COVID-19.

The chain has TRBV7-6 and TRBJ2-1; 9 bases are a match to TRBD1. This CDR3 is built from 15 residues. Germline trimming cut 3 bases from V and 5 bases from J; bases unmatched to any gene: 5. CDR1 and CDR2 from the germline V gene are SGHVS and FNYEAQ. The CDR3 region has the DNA TGTGCCAGCAGCTTGGGGACAGGGTGGAACAATGAGCAGTTCTTC. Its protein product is CASSLGTGWNNEQFF.

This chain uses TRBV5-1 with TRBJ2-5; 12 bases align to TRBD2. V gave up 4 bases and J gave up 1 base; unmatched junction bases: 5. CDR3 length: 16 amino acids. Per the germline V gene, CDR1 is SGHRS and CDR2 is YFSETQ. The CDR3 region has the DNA TGCGCCAGCAGCCCTAGGACTAGCGGGGCCCAAGAGACCCAGTACTTC. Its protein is CASSPRTSGAQETQYF.

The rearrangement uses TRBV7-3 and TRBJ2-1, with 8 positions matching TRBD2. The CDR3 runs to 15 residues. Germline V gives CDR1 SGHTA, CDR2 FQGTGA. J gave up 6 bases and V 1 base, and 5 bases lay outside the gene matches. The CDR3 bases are TGTGCCAGCAGCTTAATGGCGGGGGGTGTCAATGAGCAGTTCTTC. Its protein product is CASSLMAGGVNEQFF.

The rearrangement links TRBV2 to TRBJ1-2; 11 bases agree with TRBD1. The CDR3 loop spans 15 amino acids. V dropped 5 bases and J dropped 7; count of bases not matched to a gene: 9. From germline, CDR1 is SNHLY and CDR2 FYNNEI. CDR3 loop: CASSPKGQGVGGYTF. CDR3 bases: TGTGCCAGCAGTCCCAAGGGACAGGGGGTCGGTGGCTACACCTTC.

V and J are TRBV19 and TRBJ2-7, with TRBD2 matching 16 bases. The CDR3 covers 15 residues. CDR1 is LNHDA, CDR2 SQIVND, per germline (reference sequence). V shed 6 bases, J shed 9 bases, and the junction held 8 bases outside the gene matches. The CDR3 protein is CASSPGTSGGARQYF. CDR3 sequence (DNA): TGTGCCAGTAGCCCCGGGACTAGCGGGGGGGCGCGGCAGTACTTC.

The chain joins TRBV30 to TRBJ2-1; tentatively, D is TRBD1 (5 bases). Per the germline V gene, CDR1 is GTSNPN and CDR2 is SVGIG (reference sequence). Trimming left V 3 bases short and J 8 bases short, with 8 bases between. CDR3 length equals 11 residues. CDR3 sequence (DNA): TGTGCCTGGAGCAACAGGCATGAGCAGTTCTTC. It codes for CAWSNRHEQFF.

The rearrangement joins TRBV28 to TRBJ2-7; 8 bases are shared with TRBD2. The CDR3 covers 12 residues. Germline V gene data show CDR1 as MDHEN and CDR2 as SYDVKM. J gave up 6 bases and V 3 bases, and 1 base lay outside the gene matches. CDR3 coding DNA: TGTGCCAGCAGTTTCGCGGGGGGCGAGCAGTACTTC. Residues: CASSFAGGEQYF.

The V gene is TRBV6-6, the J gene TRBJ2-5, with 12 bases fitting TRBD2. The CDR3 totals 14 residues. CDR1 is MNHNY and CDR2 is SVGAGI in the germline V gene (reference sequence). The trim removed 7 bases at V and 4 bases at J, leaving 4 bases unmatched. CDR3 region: CASNLAGGLETQYF. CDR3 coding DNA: TGTGCCAGCAACCTAGCGGGGGGGCTAGAGACCCAGTACTTC.

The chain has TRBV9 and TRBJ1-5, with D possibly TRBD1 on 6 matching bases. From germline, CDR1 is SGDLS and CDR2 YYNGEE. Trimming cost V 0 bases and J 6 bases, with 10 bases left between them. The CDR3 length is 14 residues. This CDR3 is CASSVGGGLQPQHF. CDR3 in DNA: TGTGCCAGCAGCGTAGGGGGGGGGCTTCAGCCCCAGCATTTT. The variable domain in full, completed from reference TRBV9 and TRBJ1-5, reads DSGVTQTPKHLITATGQRVTLRCSPRSGDLSVYWYQQSLDQGLQFLIQYYNGEERAKGNILERFSAQQFPDLHSELNLSSLELGDSALYFCASSVGGGLQPQHFGDGTRLSIL.

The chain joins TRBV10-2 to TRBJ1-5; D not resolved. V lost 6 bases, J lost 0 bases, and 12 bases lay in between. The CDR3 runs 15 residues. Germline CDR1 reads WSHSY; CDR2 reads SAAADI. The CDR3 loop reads CASSGGPNSNQPQHF. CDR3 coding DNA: TGCGCCAGCAGCGGTGGGCCCAATAGCAATCAGCCCCAGCATTTT.

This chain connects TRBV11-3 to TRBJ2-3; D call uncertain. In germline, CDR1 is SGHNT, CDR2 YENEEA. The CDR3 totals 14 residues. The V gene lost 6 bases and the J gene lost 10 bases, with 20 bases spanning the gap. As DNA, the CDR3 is TGTGCCAGCAGTAACCGAGAGATTACGGTTCCGCAGTATTTT. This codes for CASSNREITVPQYF.

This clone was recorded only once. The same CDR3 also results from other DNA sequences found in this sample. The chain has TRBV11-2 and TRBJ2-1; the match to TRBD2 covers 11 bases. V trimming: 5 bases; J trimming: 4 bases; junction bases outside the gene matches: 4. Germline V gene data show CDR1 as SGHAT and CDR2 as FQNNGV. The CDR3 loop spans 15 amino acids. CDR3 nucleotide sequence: TGTGCCAGCAGCCTTGGACTAGCGGGTTACAATGAGCAGTTCTTC. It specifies CASSLGLAGYNEQFF. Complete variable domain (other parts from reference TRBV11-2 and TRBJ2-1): EAGVAQSPRYKIIEKRQSVAFWCNPISGHATLYWYQQILGQGPKLLIQFQNNGVVDDSQLPKDRFSAERLKGVDSTLKIQPAKLEDSAVYLCASSLGLAGYNEQFFGPGTRLTVL.

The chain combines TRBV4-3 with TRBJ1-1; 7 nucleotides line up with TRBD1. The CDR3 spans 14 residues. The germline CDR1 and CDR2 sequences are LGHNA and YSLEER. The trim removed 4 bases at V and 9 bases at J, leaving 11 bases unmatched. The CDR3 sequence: CASSLLQGGGQAFF. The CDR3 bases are TGCGCCAGCAGCCTCCTCCAGGGGGGCGGTCAAGCTTTCTTT.

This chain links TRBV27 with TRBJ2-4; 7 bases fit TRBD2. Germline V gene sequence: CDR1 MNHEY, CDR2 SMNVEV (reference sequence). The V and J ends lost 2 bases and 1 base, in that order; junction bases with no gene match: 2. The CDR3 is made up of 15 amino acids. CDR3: CASSLLSGAKNIQYF. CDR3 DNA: TGTGCCAGCAGTTTACTTAGCGGGGCCAAAAACATTCAGTACTTC.